These 9 T cell receptor beta chains came from one sample sequenced in a study of blood T cell repertoires in COVID-19. Generated by immunoSEQ multiplex PCR, the TCRdb table keeps only in-frame clones and is missing some. The repertoire includes 55,000 to 80,000 clones, 81% of them detected once, and about 0.83% sits in the top ten. Sequenced sample: peripheral blood. Receptors were obtained from a woman between 70 and 85 years old with acute or convalescent COVID-19.

This clone has ten or more counts. Distinct nucleotide sequences in the sample also encode this CDR3. The J gene is TRBJ1-1, the V gene TRBV30; weak D call: TRBD1 (5 bases). The CDR3 loop spans 13 amino acids. CDR1 GTSNPN and CDR2 SVGIG come from the germline V gene (reference sequence). Trimming pared 1 base from V and 2 bases from J, leaving 8 bases between. In DNA form, the CDR3 reads TGTGCCTGGAGTGGACAGAGAAACACTGAAGCTTTCTTT. This encodes CAWSGQRNTEAFF.

This clone was seen a few times. The chain has TRBV30 and TRBJ1-4, with 10 bases matching TRBD1. V shed 3 bases and J 10 bases; nucleotides not matched to a gene: 17. In germline, CDR1 is GTSNPN, CDR2 SVGIG (reference sequence). The CDR3 is made up of 17 amino acids. The CDR3 protein is CAWSLTRGGQGIVKLFF. CDR3 DNA: TGTGCCTGGAGCCTCACCCGGGGGGGACAGGGGATAGTAAAACTGTTTTTT.

This chain joins TRBV30 and TRBJ2-7; D is undetermined. V dropped 0 bases and J dropped 0 bases, with 9 bases sitting between them. The CDR3 loop spans 14 amino acids. In germline, CDR1 is GTSNPN, CDR2 SVGIG (reference sequence). CDR3 in amino acids: CAWSVGVPSYEQYF. The DNA for the CDR3 is TGTGCCTGGAGTGTAGGAGTCCCCTCCTACGAGCAGTACTTC. Variable domain in full (rest from reference TRBV30 and TRBJ2-7): SQTIHQWPATLVQPVGSPLSLECTVEGTSNPNLYWYRQAAGRGLQLLFYSVGIGQISSEVPQNLSASRPQDRQFILSSKKLLLSDSGFYLCAWSVGVPSYEQYFGPGTRLTVT.

In its sample, this clone was seen a few times. The rearrangement uses TRBV6-2 or TRBV6-3 and TRBJ2-1; D is ambiguous. The CDR3 runs 15 residues. V lost 5 bases and J lost 0, with 11 bases in between. Germline V gene sequence: CDR1 MNHEY, CDR2 SVGEGT. The CDR3 protein is CASSPSWSSYNEQFF. The CDR3 bases are TGTGCCAGCAGTCCCTCATGGAGCTCCTACAATGAGCAGTTCTTC.

The genes are TRBV6-1 and TRBJ1-5; D remains ambiguous. CDR1 and CDR2 (germline): MNHNS, SASEGT. The CDR3 runs to 13 residues. V lost 3 bases and J lost 9, with 12 bases in between. The CDR3 sequence is CASSEADRGPQHF. The CDR3 nucleotides read TGTGCCAGCAGTGAGGCTGACCGGGGGCCCCAGCATTTT.

V is TRBV7-9 and J is TRBJ2-7; 10 nucleotides match TRBD1. CDR1 is SEHNR, CDR2 FQNEAQ, per germline (reference sequence). The CDR3 contains 17 residues. With V trimmed by 3 bases and J by 4 bases, 12 bases remained unmatched. DNA for the CDR3: TGTGCCAGCAGCTTTAAACGGGGTGGGACAGGGGAGTACGAGCAGTACTTC. Protein product: CASSFKRGGTGEYEQYF.

The CDR3 DNA reads TGTGCCAGCAGCTTAGCTAGTTTCGAGACCCAGTACTTC. This codes for CASSLASFETQYF. V gene TRBV7-2 combines with J gene TRBJ2-5; D remains unclear. The germline V and J ends were trimmed by 0 bases and 5 bases, with 7 bases remaining between them. From germline, CDR1 is SGHTA and CDR2 FQGNSA. The CDR3 extends over 13 amino acids.

Concerning this clone: This sample includes further DNA sequences coding for the same CDR3. This chain connects TRBV11-2 to TRBJ2-3, with D perhaps matching TRBD1 (5 bases). The V end was cut by 0 bases, the J end by 1 base, with 11 bases between. This CDR3 spans 16 amino acids. The germline V gene encodes CDR1 SGHAT and CDR2 FQNNGV. Written as DNA, the CDR3 is TGTGCCAGCAGCTTAGAAGGGGCTGGGGGCACAGATACGCAGTATTTT. This encodes CASSLEGAGGTDTQYF.

The chain links TRBV30 to TRBJ2-2; a weak D match, TRBD2 (5 bases). The V gene's germline CDR1 is GTSNPN and CDR2 SVGIG (reference sequence). Trimming cost V 7 bases and J 5 bases, with 20 bases left between them. The CDR3 spans 15 residues. The DNA for the CDR3 is TGTGCCTCCAGCGGACGGGGTTCAAGGACCGGGGAGCTGTTTTTT. Its translation: CASSGRGSRTGELFF.